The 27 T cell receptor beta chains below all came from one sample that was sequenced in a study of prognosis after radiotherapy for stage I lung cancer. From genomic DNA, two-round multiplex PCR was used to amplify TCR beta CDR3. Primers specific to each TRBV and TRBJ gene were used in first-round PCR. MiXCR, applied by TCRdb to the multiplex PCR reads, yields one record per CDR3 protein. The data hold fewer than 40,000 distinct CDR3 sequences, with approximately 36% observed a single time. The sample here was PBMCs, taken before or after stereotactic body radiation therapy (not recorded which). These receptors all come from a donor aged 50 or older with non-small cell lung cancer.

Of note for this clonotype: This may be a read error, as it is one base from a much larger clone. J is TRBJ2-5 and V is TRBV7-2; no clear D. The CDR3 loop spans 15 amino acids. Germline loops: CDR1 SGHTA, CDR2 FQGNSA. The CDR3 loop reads CASSLRSAYQETRYF. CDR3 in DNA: TGTGCCAGCAGCTTACGGTCAGCCTACCAAGAGACCCGGTACTTC.

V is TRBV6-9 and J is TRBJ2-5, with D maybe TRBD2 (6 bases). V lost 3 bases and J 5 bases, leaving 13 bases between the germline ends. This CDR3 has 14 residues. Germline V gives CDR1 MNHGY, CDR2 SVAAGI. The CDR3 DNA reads TGTGCCAGCAGTTACGGGGGATTGGTGGAGACCCAGTACTTC. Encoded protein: CASSYGGLVETQYF.

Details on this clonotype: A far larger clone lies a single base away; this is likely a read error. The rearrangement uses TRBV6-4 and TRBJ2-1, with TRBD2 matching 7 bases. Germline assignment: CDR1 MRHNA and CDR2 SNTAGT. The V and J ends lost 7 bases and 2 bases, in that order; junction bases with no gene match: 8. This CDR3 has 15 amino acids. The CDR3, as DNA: TGTGCCAGCATTTTAAGCGGGGTCACCTACAATGAGCAGTTCTTC. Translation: CASILSGVTYNEQFF.

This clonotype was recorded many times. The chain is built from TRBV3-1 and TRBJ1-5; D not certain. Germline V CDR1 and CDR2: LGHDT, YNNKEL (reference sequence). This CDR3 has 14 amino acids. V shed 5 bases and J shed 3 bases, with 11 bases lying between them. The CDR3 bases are TGTGCCAGCAGCTTAGGACGGAACAATCAGCCCCAGCATTTT. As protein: CASSLGRNNQPQHF.

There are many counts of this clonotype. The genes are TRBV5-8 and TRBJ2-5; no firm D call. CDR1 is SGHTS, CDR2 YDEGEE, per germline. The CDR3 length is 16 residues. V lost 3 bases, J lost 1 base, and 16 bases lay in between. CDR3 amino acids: CASSWGGRAGQETQYF. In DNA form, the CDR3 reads TGTGCCAGCAGCTGGGGTGGTCGGGCAGGCCAAGAGACCCAGTACTTC.

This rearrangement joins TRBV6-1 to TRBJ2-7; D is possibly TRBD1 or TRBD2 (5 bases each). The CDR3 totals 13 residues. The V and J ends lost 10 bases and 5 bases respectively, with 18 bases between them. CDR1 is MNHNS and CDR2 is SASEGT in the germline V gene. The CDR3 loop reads CANRTVGPHEQYF. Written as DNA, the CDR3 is TGTGCCAACAGGACTGTGGGCCCCCACGAGCAGTACTTC.

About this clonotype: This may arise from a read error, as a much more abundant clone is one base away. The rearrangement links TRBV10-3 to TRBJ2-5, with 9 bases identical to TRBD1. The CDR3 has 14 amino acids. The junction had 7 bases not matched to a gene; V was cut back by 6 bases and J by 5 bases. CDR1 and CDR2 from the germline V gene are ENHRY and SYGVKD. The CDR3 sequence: CAIREGQGRETQYF. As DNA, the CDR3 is TGTGCCATCAGAGAAGGACAGGGGAGGGAGACCCAGTACTTC.

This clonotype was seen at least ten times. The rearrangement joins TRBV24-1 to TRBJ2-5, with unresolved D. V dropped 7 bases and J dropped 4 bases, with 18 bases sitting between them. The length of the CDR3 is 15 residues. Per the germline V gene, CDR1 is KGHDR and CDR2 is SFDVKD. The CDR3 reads CATSSGSDVGETQYF. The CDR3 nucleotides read TGTGCCACCAGCTCCGGGTCAGATGTAGGAGAGACCCAGTACTTC.

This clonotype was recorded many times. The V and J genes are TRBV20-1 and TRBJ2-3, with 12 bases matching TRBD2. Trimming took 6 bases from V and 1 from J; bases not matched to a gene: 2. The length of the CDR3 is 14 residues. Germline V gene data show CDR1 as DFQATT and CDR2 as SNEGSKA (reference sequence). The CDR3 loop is CSALAGGRTDTQYF. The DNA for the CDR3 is TGCAGTGCCCTAGCGGGGGGGCGCACAGATACGCAGTATTTT.

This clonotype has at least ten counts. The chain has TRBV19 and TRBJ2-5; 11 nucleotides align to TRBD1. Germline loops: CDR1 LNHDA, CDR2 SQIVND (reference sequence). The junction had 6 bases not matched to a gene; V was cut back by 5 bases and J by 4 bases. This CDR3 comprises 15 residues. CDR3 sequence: CASSARTGGAETQYF. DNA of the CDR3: TGTGCCAGTAGTGCGAGGACAGGGGGCGCAGAGACCCAGTACTTC.

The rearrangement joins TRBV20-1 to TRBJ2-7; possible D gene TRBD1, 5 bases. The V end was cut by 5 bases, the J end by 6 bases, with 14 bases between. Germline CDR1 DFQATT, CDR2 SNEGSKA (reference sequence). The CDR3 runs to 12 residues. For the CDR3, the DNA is TGCAGTGCTCCAGCCCTAGGGGTCGAGCAGTACTTC. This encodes CSAPALGVEQYF.

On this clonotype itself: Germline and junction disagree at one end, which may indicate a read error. CDR3 nucleotides: TGTGCCAGCACGGCGGCAGCCTTCCGAGGGGAGGCTGGGGCCAACGTACTGACTTTC. As protein: CASTAAAFRGEAGANVLTF. J is TRBJ2-6 and V is TRBV2; tentatively, D is TRBD2 (6 bases). CDR1 SNHLY and CDR2 FYNNEI come from the germline V gene. The CDR3 is made up of 19 amino acids.

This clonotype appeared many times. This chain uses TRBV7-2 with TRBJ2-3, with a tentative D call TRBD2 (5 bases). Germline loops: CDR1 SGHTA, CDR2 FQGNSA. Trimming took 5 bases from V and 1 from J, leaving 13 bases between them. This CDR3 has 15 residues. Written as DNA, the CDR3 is TGTGCCAGCAGCCCGTGGACTGGCCGCACAGATACGCAGTATTTT. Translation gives CASSPWTGRTDTQYF.

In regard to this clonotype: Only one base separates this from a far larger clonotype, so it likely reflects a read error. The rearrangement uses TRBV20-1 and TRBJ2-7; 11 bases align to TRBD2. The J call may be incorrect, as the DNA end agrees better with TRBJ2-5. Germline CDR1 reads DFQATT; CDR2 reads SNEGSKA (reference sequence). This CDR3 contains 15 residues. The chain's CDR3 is CSAHPPGLAVETQYF. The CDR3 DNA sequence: TGCAGTGCCCACCCCCCGGGACTAGCGGTAGAGACCCAGTACTTC.

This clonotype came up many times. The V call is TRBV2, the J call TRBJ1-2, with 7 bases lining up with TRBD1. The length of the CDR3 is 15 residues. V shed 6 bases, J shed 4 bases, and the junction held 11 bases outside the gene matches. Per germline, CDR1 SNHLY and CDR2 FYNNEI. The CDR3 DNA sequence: TGTGCCAGCAGCGAACAGGGGACAAGCGGCTATGGCTACACCTTC. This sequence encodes CASSEQGTSGYGYTF.

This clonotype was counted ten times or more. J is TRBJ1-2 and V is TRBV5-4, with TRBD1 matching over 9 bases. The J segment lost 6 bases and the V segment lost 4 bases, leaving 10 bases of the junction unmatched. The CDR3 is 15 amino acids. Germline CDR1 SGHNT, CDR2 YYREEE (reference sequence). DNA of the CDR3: TGTGCCAGCAGCCTAGACCGGGACAGGGCCCATGGCTACACCTTC. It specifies CASSLDRDRAHGYTF.

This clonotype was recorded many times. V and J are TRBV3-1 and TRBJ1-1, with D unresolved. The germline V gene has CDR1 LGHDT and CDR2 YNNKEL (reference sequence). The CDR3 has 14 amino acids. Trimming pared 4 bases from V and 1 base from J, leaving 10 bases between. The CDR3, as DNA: TGTGCCAGCAGCCCCTTTGCGGAGAACACTGAAGCTTTCTTT. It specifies CASSPFAENTEAFF.

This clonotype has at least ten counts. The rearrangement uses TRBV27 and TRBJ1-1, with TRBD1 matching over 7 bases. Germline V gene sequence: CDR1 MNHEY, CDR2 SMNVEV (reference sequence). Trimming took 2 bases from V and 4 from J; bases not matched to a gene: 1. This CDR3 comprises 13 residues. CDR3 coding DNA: TGTGCCAGCAGTTTAAAGGGGGCCACTGAAGCTTTCTTT. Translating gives CASSLKGATEAFF.

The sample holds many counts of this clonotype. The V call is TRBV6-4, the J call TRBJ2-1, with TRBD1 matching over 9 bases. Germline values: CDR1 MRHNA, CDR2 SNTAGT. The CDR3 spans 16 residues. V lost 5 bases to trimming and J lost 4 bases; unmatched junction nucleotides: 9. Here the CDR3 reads CASSPGQGRRYNEQFF. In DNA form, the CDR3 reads TGTGCCAGCAGTCCGGGACAGGGACGTCGTTACAATGAGCAGTTCTTC.

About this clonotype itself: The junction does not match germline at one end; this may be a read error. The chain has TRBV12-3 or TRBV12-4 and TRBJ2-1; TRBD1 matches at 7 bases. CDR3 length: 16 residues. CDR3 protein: CAGRGGPAQKYNEQFF. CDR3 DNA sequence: TGTGCCGGCAGAGGGGGCCCCGCCCAAAAATACAATGAGCAGTTCTTC.

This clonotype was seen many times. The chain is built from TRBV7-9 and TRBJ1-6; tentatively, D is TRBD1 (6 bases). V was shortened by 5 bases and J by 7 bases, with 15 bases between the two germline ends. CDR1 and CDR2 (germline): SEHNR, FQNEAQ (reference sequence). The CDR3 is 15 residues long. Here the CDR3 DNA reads TGTGCCAGCAGCCCCCTGACAGGATTCAATTCACCCCTCCACTTT. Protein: CASSPLTGFNSPLHF.

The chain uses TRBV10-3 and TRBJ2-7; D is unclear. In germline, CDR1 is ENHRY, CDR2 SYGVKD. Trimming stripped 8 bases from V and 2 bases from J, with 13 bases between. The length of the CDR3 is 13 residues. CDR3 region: CAIQIGDAYEQYF. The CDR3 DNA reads TGTGCCATCCAAATAGGCGACGCCTACGAGCAGTACTTC.

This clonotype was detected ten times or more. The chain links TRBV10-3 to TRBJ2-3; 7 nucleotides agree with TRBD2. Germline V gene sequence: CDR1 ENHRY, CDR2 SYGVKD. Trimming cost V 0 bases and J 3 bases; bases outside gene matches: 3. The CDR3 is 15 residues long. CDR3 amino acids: CAISESERETDTQYF. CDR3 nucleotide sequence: TGTGCCATCAGTGAGTCGGAGCGGGAAACAGATACGCAGTATTTT.

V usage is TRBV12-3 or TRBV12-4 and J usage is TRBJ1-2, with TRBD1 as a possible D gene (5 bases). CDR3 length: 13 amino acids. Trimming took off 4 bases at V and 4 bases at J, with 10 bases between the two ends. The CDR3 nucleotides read TGTGCCAGCAGTTGGGACGGTTTCTATGGCTACACCTTC. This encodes CASSWDGFYGYTF.

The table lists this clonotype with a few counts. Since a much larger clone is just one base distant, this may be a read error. The CDR3 is CASSGLAGQQDTQYF. The DNA of the CDR3 is TGTGCCAGCAGCGGACTAGCGGGGCAGCAAGATACCCAGTACTTC. The chain uses TRBV6-1 and TRBJ2-5; the match to TRBD2 covers 12 bases. CDR3 length: 15 residues. Per the germline V gene, CDR1 is MNHNS and CDR2 is SASEGT.

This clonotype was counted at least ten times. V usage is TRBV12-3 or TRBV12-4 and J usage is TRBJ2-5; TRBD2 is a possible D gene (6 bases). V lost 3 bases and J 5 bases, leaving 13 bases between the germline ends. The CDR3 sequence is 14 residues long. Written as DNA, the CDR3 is TGTGCCAGCAGTTTCCGGGACTTCAGGGAGACCCAGTACTTC. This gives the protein CASSFRDFRETQYF.

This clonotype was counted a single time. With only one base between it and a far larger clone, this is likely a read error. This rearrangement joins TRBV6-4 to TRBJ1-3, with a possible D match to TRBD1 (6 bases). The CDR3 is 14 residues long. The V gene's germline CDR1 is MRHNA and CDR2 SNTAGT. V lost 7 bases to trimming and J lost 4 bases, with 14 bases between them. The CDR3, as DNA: TGTGCCAGCACTTTGGCAGGGGAGGGAAACACCATATATTTT. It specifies CASTLAGEGNTIYF.